The source of this T cell receptor beta chain is a study of blood T cell repertoires in COVID-19. TCRdb's table, derived via immunoSEQ multiplex PCR, lists solely in-frame clones and lacks some. The sample holds about 120,000 clones; roughly 79% are singletons and the top ten take 7.5%. The receptor was derived from a man between 65 and 85 years old with active or convalescent COVID-19. The sample was peripheral blood.

CDR3 DNA sequence: TGCGCCAGCAGAAATGGACAGGGGTCCACTAATGAAAAACTGTTTTTT. It encodes CASRNGQGSTNEKLFF. This chain links TRBV5-1 with TRBJ1-4, with TRBD1 identical over 9 bases. CDR3 length: 16 residues. Trimming took 5 bases from V and 2 from J; bases not matched to a gene: 7. From germline, CDR1 is SGHRS and CDR2 YFSETQ.